This entry describes one TCR beta chain. Original processing notes: Amplification with reference gene primers provided the estimates of nucleated cell counts. Clones were read by immunoSEQ multiplex PCR, and TCRdb kept only the in-frame ones, dropping some. Clonal size and the V and J genes are those of that table, whereas D and trimming came from the DNA. The sample carries around 150,000 clones, approximately 88% recorded once. The sample comes from a study of blood T cell repertoires in COVID-19. The V and J ends lost 4 bases and 6 bases, in that order; junction bases with no gene match: 5. In germline, CDR1 is LNHDA, CDR2 SQIVND (reference sequence). The CDR3 extends over 15 amino acids. Residents of 24 US areas, aged about 18 to 95 years, made up the participants.

The specimen was PBMCs or T cells enriched from blood (not recorded which). This TCR was recovered from a woman aged 45-60 years who had recovered from COVID-19. The chain carries TRBV19 and TRBJ1-4; 10 positions match TRBD1. As DNA, the CDR3 is TGTGCCAGTAGTAGCAAGACAGGGGGCGATGAAAAACTGTTTTTT. Its translation: CASSSKTGGDEKLFF.